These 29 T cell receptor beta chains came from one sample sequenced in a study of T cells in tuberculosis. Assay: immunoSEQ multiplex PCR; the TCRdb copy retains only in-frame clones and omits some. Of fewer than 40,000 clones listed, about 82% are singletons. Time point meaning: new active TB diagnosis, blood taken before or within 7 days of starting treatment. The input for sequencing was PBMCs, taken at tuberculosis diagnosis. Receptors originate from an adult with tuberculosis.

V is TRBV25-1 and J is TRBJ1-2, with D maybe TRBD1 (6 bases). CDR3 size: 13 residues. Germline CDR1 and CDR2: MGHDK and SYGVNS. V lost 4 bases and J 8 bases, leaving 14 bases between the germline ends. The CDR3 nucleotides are TGTGCCAGCAGTGCTACAGGGTCAGGGGGCTACACCTTC. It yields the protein CASSATGSGGYTF.

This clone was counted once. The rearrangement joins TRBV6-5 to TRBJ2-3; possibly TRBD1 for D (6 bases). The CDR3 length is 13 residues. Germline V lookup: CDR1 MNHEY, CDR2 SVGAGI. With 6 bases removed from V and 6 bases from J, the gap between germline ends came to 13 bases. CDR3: CASRSGQTDTQYF. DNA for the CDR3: TGTGCCAGCAGGTCCGGACAGACGGATACGCAGTATTTT.

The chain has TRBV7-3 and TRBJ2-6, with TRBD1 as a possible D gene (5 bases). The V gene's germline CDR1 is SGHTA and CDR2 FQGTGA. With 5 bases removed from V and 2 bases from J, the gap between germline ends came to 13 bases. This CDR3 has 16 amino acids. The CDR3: CASSPRGTPGANVLTF. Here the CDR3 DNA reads TGTGCCAGCAGCCCTAGGGGCACCCCTGGGGCCAACGTCCTGACTTTC.

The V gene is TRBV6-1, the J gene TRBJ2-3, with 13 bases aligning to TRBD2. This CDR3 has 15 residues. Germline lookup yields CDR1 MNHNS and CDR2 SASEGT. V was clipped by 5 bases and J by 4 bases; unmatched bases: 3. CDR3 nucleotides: TGTGCCAGCAGTAAACTAGCGGGGGGGCCAGATACGCAGTATTTT. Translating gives CASSKLAGGPDTQYF.

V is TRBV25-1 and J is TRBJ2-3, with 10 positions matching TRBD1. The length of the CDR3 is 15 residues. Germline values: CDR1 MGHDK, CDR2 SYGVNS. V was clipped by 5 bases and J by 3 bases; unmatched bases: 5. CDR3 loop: CASSSRDRGTDTQYF. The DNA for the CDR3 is TGTGCCAGCAGTTCCCGGGACAGGGGAACAGATACGCAGTATTTT. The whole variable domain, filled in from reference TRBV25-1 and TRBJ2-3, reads EADIYQTPRYLVIGTGKKITLECSQTMGHDKMYWYQQDPGMELHLIHYSYGVNSTEKGDLSSESTVSRIRTEHFPLTLESARPSHTSQYLCASSSRDRGTDTQYFGPGTRLTVL.

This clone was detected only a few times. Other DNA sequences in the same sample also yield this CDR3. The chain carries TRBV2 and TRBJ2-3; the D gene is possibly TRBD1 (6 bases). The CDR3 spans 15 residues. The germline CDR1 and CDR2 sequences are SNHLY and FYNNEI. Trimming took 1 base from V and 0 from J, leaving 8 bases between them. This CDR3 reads CASSEGTASTDTQYF. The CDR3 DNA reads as TGTGCCAGCAGTGAAGGGACAGCCAGCACAGATACGCAGTATTTT.

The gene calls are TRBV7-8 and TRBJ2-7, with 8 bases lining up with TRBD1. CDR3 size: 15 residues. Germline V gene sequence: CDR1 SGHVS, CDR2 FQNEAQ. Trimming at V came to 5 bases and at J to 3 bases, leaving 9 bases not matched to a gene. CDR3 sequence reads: CASSNTRGLSYEQYF. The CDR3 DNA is TGTGCCAGCAGCAACACCAGGGGGCTGAGCTACGAGCAGTACTTC.

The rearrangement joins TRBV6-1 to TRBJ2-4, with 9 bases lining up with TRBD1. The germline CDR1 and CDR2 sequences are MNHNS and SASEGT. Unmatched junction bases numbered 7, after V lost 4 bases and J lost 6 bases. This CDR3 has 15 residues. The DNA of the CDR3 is TGTGCCAGCAGTGCCGAGACAGGGGGAGTAAACATTCAGTACTTC. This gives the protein CASSAETGGVNIQYF.

CDR3 residues: CASSEGGPIGELFF. CDR3 bases: TGTGCCAGCAGTGAGGGGGGGCCGATCGGGGAGCTGTTTTTT. J is TRBJ2-2 and V is TRBV6-1; a possible D gene is TRBD2 (7 bases). CDR3 length: 14 amino acids. In germline, CDR1 is MNHNS, CDR2 SASEGT. Trimming cost V 3 bases and J 7 bases, with 12 bases left between them.

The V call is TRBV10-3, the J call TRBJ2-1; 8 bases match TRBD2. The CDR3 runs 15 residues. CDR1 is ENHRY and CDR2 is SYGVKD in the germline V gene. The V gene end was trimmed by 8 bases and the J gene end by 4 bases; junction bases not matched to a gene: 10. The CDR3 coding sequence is TGTGCCATCGCCGAGCGGGAGTTCGCTTACAATGAGCAGTTCTTC. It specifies CAIAEREFAYNEQFF.

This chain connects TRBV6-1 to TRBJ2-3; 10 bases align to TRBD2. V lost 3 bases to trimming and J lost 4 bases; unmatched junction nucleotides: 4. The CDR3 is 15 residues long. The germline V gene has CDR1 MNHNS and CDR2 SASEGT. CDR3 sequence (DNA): TGTGCCAGCAGTGAGAGCAGCGGGGGGGCAGATACGCAGTATTTT. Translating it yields CASSESSGGADTQYF.

CDR3 loop: CASRGTGSGANVLTF. The CDR3 DNA reads TGTGCCAGCAGAGGGACAGGCTCTGGGGCCAACGTCCTGACTTTC. The genes are TRBV6-1 and TRBJ2-6, with TRBD1 identical over 8 bases. From germline, CDR1 is MNHNS and CDR2 SASEGT. The CDR3 runs 15 residues. V dropped 6 bases and J dropped 0; count of bases not matched to a gene: 1.

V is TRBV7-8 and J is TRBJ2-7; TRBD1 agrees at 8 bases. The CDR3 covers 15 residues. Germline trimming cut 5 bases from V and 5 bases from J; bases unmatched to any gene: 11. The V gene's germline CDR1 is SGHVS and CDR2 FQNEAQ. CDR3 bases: TGTGCCAGCAGCCTAGAGGACAGGGCGGTCGACGAGCAGTACTTC. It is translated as CASSLEDRAVDEQYF.

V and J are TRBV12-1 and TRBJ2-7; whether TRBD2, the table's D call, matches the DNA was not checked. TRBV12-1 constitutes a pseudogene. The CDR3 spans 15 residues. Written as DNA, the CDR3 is TGTGCCAGCAGCTTATGGGGGAGGGGGTGCCACGAGCAGTACTTC. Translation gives CASSLWGRGCHEQYF.

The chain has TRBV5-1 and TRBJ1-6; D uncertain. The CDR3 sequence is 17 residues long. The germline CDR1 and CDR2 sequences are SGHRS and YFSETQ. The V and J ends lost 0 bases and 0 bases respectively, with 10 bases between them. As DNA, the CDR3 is TGCGCCAGCAGCTTGGAAGATGGGAGCTCCTATAATTCACCCCTCCACTTT. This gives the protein CASSLEDGSSYNSPLHF.

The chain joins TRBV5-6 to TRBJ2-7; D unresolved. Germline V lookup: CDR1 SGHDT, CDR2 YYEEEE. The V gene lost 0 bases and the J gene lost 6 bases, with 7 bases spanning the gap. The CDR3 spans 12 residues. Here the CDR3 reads CASSLVPGEQYF. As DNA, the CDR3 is TGTGCCAGCAGCTTGGTTCCCGGCGAGCAGTACTTC.

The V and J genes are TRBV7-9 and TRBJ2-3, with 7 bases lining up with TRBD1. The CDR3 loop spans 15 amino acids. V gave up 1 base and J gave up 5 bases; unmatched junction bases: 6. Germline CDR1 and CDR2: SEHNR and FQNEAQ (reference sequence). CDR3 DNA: TGTGCCAGCAGCTTAGTCAGGGACAGACGAGATACGCAGTATTTT. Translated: CASSLVRDRRDTQYF. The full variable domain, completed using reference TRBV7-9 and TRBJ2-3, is DTGVSQNPRHKITKRGQNVTFRCDPISEHNRLYWYRQTLGQGPEFLTYFQNEAQLEKSRLLSDRFSAERPKGSFSTLEIQRTEQGDSAMYLCASSLVRDRRDTQYFGPGTRLTVL.

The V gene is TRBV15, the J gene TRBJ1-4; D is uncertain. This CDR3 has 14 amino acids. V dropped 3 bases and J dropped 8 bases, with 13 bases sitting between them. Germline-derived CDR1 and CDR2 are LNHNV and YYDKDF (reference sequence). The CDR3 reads CATSSPRGREKLFF. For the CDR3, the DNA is TGTGCCACCAGCAGCCCACGAGGGAGGGAAAAACTGTTTTTT.

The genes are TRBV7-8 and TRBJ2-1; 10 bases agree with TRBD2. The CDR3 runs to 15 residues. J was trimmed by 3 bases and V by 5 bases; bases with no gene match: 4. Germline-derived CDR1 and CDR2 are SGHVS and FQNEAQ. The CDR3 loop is CASSTLAGDYNEQFF. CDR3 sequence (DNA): TGTGCCAGCAGCACGCTAGCGGGGGACTACAATGAGCAGTTCTTC.

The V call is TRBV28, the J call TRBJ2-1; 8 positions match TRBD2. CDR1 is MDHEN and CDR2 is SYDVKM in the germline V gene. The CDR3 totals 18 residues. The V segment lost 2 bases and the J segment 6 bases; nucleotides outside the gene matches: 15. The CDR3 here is CASSLVLAVAPPGNEQFF. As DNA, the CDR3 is TGTGCCAGCAGTTTAGTACTAGCGGTCGCTCCCCCTGGCAATGAGCAGTTCTTC.

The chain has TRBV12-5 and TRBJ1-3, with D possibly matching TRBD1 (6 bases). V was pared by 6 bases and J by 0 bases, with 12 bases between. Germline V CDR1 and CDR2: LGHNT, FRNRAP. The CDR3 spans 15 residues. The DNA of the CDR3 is TGTGCTAGTGGCCCAGGGGTACGCTCTGGAAACACCATATATTTT. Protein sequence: CASGPGVRSGNTIYF.

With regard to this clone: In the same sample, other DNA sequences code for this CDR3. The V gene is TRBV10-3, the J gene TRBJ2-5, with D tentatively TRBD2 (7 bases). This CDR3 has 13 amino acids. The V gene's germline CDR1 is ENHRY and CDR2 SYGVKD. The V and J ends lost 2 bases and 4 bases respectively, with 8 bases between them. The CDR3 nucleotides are TGTGCCATCAGTGAGAGGGGGGGAGAGACCCAGTACTTC. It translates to CAISERGGETQYF.

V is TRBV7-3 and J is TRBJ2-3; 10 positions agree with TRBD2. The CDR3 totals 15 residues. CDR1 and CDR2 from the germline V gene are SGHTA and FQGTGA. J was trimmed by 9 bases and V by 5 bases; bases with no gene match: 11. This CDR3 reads CASSPGASGSGTQYF. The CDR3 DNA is TGTGCCAGCAGCCCAGGGGCTAGCGGGAGCGGGACGCAGTATTTT.

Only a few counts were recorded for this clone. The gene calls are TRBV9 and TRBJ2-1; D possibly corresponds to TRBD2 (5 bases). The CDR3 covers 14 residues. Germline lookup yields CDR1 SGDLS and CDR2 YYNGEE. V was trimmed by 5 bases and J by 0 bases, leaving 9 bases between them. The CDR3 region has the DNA TGTGCCAGCAGTCCTAGCAGCTCCTACAATGAGCAGTTCTTC. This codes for CASSPSSSYNEQFF. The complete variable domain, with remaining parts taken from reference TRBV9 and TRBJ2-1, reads DSGVTQTPKHLITATGQRVTLRCSPRSGDLSVYWYQQSLDQGLQFLIQYYNGEERAKGNILERFSAQQFPDLHSELNLSSLELGDSALYFCASSPSSSYNEQFFGPGTRLTVL.

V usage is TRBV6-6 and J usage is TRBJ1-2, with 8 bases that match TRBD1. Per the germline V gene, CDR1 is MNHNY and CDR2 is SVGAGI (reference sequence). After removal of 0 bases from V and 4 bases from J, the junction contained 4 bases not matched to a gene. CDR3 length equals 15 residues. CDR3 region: CASSYSTGEAYGYTF. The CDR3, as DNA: TGTGCCAGCAGTTACTCGACAGGGGAGGCCTATGGCTACACCTTC.

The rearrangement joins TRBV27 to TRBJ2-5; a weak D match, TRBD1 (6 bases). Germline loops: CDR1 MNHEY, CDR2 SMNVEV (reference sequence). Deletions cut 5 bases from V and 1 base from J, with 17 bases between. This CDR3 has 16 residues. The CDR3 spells CASSRRRTASQETQYF. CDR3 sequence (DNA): TGTGCCAGCAGTCGTCGAAGGACAGCCTCCCAAGAGACCCAGTACTTC.

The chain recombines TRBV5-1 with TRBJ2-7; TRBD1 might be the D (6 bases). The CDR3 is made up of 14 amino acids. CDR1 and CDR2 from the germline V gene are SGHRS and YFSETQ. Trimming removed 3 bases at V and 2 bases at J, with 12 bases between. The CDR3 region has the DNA TGCGCCAGCAGCTGGACAGAGCGAACCTACGAGCAGTACTTC. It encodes CASSWTERTYEQYF.

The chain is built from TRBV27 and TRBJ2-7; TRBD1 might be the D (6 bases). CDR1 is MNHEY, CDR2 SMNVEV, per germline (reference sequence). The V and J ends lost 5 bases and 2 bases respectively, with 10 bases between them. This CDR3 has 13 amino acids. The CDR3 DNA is TGTGCCAGCAGTCCTAGGACAGCCTACGAGCAGTACTTC. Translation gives CASSPRTAYEQYF.

CDR3 bases: TGTGCCAGCAGCCAAGGAGCACGTATCTATGGCTACACCTTC. Amino acids: CASSQGARIYGYTF. This sequence joins TRBV14 and TRBJ1-2; no reliable D call. The V end was cut by 1 base, the J end by 4 bases, with 10 bases between. The germline V gene encodes CDR1 SGHDN and CDR2 FVKESK. The CDR3 covers 14 residues.